This TCR beta chain was captured by sequencing in a study of cytomegalovirus exposure and HLA in healthy donors. Study-level findings and limits: CMV antigen specificity of three CMV-associated chains was confirmed in vitro. Associated with cytomegalovirus, according to the listing, were 150 to 200 TCR beta chains.

To note about this clone: The antigen remains undetermined.

Only in-frame clones appear in the TCRdb table, and some are missing; sequencing was by immunoSEQ multiplex PCR. Among approximately 53,000 clones listed, approximately 90% were seen once. The CDR3 loop spans 16 amino acids. Germline V gene data show CDR1 as SQVTM and CDR2 as ANQGSEA. Trimming removed 3 bases at V and 0 bases at J, with 15 bases between. This chain connects TRBV29-1 to TRBJ1-5; D unclear. This sequence originates from a man aged 18 to 29 in good health and CMV-seronegative. Material: PBMCs. The CDR3 spells CSVDFCALSSNQPQHF. CDR3 DNA: TGCAGCGTTGATTTTTGCGCTCTCTCTAGCAATCAGCCCCAGCATTTT.